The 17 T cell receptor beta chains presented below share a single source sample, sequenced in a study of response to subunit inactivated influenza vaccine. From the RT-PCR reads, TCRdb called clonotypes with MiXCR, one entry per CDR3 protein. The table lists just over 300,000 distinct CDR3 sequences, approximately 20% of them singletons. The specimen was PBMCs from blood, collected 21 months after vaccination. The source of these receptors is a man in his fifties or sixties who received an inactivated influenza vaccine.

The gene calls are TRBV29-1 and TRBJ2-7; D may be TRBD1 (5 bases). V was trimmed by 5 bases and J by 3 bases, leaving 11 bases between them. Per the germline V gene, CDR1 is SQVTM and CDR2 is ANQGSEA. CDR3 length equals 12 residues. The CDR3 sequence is CSVQGDHYEQYF. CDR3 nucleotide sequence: TGCAGCGTTCAAGGGGATCACTACGAGCAGTACTTC.

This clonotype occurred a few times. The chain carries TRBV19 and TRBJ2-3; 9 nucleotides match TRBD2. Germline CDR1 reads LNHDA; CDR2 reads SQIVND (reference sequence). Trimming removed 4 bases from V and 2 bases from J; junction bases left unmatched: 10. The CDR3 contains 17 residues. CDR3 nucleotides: TGTGCCAGTAGTAGTATCAGCGGGGGGTCTTACACAGATACGCAGTATTTT. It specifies CASSSISGGSYTDTQYF.

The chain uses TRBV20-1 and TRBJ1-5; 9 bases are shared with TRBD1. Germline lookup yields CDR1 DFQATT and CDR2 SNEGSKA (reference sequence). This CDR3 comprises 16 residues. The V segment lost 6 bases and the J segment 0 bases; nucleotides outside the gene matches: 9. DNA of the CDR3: TGCAGTGCCCTCCCGGGACAGGGATATAGCAATCAGCCCCAGCATTTT. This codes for CSALPGQGYSNQPQHF.

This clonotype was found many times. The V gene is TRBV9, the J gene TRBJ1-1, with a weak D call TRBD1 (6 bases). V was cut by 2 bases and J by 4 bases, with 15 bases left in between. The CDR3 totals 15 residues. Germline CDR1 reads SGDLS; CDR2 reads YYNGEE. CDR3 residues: CASSVDVGGLTEAFF. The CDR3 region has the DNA TGTGCCAGCAGCGTGGATGTAGGGGGTCTCACTGAAGCTTTCTTT. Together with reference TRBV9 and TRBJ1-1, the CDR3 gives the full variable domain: DSGVTQTPKHLITATGQRVTLRCSPRSGDLSVYWYQQSLDQGLQFLIQYYNGEERAKGNILERFSAQQFPDLHSELNLSSLELGDSALYFCASSVDVGGLTEAFFGQGTRLTVV.

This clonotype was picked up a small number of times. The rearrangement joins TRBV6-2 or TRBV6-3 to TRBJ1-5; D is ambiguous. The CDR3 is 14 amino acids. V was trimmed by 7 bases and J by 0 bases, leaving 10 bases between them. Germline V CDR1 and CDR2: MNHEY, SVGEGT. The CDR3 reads CASKGRNSNQPQHF. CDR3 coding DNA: TGTGCCAGCAAAGGCAGAAATAGCAATCAGCCCCAGCATTTT.

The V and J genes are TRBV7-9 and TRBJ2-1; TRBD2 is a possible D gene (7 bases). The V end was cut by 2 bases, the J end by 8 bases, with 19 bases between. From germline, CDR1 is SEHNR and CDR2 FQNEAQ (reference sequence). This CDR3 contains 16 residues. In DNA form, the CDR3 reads TGTGCCAGCAGCTTAACCCCGTGGGGGGGCATCTATGAGCAGTTCTTC. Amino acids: CASSLTPWGGIYEQFF.

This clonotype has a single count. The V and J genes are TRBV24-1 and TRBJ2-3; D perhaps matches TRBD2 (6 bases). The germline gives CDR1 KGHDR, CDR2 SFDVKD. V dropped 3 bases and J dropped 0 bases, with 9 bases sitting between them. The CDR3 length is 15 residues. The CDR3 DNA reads TGTGCCACCAGTGATCCGAGCGGGAGCACAGATACGCAGTATTTT. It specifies CATSDPSGSTDTQYF.

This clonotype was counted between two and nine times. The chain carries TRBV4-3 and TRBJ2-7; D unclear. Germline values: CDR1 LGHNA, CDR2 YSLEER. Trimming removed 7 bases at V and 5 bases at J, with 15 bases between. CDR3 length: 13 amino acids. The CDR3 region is CASTKGIGDEQYF. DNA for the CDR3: TGCGCCAGCACGAAGGGTATTGGGGACGAGCAGTACTTC.

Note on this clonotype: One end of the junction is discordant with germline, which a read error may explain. DNA of the CDR3: TGTGCCAGCAGTACTTTGGACAGGGCCACTGAAGCTTTATTT. It encodes CASSTLDRATEALF. The V call is TRBV6-5, the J call TRBJ1-1, with 8 bases lining up with TRBD1. CDR3 size: 14 residues. Looked up from germline, CDR1 is MNHEY and CDR2 is SVGAGI.

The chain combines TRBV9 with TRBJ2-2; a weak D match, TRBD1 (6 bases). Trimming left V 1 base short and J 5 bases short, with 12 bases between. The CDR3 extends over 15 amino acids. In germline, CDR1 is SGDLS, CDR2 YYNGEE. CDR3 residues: CASSVLQGPTGELFF. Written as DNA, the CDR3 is TGTGCCAGCAGCGTACTACAGGGACCGACCGGGGAGCTGTTTTTT.

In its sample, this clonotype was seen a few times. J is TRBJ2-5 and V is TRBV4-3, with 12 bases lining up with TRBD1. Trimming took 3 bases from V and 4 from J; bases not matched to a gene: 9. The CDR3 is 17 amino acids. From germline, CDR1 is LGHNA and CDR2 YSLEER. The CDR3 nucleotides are TGCGCCAGCAGCCAGTGGGACAGGGGGCGGGAAAGAGAGACCCAGTACTTC. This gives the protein CASSQWDRGRERETQYF.

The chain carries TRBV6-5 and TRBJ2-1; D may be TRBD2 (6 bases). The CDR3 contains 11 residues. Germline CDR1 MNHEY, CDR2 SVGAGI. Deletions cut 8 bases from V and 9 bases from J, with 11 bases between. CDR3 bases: TGTGCCAGCGGGAGGCCTGGTGAGCAGTTCTTC. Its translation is CASGRPGEQFF.

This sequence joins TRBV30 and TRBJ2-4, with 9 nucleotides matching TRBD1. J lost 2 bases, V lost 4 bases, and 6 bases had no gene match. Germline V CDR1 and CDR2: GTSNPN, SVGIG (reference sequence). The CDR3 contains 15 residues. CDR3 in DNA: TGTGCCTGGAACAGGGGGCGGGGGCCCAAAAACATTCAGTACTTC. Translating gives CAWNRGRGPKNIQYF.

CDR3 DNA sequence: TGCGCCAGCAGCCAAGATAAGCATTCCTACGAGCAGTACTTC. Translated, it gives CASSQDKHSYEQYF. This chain connects TRBV4-3 to TRBJ2-7, with D hard to call. The CDR3 length is 14 residues. Looked up from germline, CDR1 is LGHNA and CDR2 is YSLEER. Trimming took off 0 bases at V and 1 base at J, with 7 bases between the two ends.

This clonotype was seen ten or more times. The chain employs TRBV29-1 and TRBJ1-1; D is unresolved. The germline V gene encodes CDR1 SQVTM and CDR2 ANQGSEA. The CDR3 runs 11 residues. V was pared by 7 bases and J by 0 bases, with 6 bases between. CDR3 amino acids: CSATVNTEAFF. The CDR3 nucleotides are TGCAGCGCCACAGTGAACACTGAAGCTTTCTTT.

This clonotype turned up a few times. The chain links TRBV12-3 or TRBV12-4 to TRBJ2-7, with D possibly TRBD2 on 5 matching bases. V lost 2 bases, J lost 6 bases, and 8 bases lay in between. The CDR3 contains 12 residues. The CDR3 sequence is CASSLPGSEQYF. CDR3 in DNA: TGTGCCAGCAGTTTACCTGGGAGCGAGCAGTACTTC.

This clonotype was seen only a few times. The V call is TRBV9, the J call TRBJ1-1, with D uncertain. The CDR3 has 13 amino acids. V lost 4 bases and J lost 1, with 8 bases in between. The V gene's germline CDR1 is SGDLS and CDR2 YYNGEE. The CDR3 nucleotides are TGTGCCAGCAGCAAGGACGGGAACACTGAAGCTTTCTTT. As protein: CASSKDGNTEAFF.